Included here is one T cell receptor beta chain sequence, with context. Only in-frame clones appear in the TCRdb table, and some are missing; sequencing was by immunoSEQ multiplex PCR. The profile shows some 250,000 clones, around 85% of them singletons. This sample is part of a study of blood T cell repertoires in COVID-19. As for the study in general: Some COVID-19 samples were acute and others convalescent; all came from the United States, Italy and Spain. PBMCs, B-cell-depleted T cells, or T cells provided the cDNA or gDNA that made up the material.

The CDR3 consists of 14 residues. V shed 5 bases and J 7 bases; nucleotides not matched to a gene: 4. Germline V gene lookup returns CDR1 MGHRA and CDR2 YSYEKL. The sequence came from a woman aged 25-40 years who had recovered from COVID-19. Sequencing was performed on peripheral blood. The chain has TRBV4-1 and TRBJ1-6; TRBD1 agrees at 8 bases. The CDR3: CASSSGQVNSPLHF. The CDR3 bases are TGCGCCAGCAGCTCGGGACAGGTCAATTCACCCCTCCACTTT.